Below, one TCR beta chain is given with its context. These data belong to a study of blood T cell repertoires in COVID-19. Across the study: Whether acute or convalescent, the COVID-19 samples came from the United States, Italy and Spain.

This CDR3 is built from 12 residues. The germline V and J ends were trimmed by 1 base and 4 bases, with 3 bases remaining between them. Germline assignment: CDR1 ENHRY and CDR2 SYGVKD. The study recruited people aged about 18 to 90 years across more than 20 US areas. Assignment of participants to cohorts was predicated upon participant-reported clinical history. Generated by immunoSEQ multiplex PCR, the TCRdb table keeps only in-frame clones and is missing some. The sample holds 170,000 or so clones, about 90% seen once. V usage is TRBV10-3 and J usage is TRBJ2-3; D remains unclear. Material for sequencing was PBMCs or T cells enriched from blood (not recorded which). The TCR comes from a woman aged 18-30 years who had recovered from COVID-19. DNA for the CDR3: TGTGCCATCAGTGAGTTAGCAGATACGCAGTATTTT. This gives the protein CAISELADTQYF.